Below, 2 T cell receptor beta chains from the same sample are listed, as sequenced in a study of T cells in Graves' hyperthyroidism and ophthalmopathy. What was amplified from RNA transcripts were TCR beta CDR3 regions. RT-PCR in the first round (using the HTBI primer set) targeted the TCR CDR3. TCRdb re-called the multiplex PCR reads through MiXCR, storing one row per CDR3 protein. The repertoire holds about 400,000 distinct CDR3 sequences, with more than 12% as singletons. The specimen sequenced was blood. The receptors were sampled from a man between 45 and 60 years old with Graves' ophthalmopathy.

Many counts were recorded for this clonotype. The chain carries TRBV20-1 and TRBJ2-5; D gene unclear. Germline V gene lookup returns CDR1 DFQATT and CDR2 SNEGSKA (reference sequence). The CDR3 contains 14 residues. Trimming stripped 1 base from V and 7 bases from J, with 16 bases between. This CDR3 reads CSARGFGSSRTQYF. Here the CDR3 DNA reads TGCAGTGCTAGAGGATTTGGTAGCTCCCGGACCCAGTACTTC.

This clonotype was counted only a few times. The V and J genes are TRBV24-1 and TRBJ2-3; the D is unclear. V dropped 0 bases and J dropped 2 bases, with 5 bases sitting between them. Germline V CDR1 and CDR2: KGHDR, SFDVKD. The CDR3 runs 14 residues. The DNA for the CDR3 is TGTGCCACCAGTGATTTGTCTAACACAGATACGCAGTATTTT. As protein: CATSDLSNTDTQYF.